The T cell receptor beta chain described here comes from a study of cytotoxic CD8 clonotypes in ibrutinib-treated CLL. Overall study: Mean values per sample were a few hundred thousand productive templates and 94,082 productive rearrangements. Study conclusions and caveats: Clonality rose at ibrutinib response and fell back toward baseline at progression. Samples were collected at differing times from sustained-remission and progressing patients.

The CDR3 is 14 amino acids. Trimming pared 0 bases from V and 1 base from J, leaving 6 bases between. Germline CDR1 and CDR2: KGHSH and LQKENI. Sequenced by immunoSEQ multiplex PCR; TCRdb stores in-frame clones only, minus some. The sample lists 28,000 or so clones; roughly 60% were seen once. Remarks on this clone: Its antigen is unidentified.

The chain employs TRBV18 and TRBJ1-1; no clear D. The TCR comes from a human donor with chronic lymphocytic leukemia. Sequencing was performed on PBMCs, taken before ibrutinib treatment. The DNA of the CDR3 is TGTGCCAGCTCACCACCCCACAGGAACACTGAAGCTTTCTTT. Its protein product is CASSPPHRNTEAFF.